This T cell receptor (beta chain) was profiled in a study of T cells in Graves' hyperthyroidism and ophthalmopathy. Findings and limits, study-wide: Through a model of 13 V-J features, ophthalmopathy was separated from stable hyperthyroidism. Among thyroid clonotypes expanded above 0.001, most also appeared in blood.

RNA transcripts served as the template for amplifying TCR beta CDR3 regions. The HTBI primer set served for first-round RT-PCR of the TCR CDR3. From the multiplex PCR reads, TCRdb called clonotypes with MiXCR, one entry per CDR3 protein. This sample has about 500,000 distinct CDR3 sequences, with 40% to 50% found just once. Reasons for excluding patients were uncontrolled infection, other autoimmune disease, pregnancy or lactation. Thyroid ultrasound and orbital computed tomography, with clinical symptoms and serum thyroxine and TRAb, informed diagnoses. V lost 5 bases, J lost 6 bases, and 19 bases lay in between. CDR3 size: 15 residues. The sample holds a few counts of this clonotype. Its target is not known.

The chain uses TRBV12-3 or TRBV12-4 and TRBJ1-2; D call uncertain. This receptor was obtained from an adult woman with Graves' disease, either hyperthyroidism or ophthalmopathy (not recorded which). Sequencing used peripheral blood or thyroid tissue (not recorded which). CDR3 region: CASSPMREGGDGYTF. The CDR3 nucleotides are TGTGCCAGCAGTCCGATGCGTGAGGGAGGTGATGGCTACACCTTC.